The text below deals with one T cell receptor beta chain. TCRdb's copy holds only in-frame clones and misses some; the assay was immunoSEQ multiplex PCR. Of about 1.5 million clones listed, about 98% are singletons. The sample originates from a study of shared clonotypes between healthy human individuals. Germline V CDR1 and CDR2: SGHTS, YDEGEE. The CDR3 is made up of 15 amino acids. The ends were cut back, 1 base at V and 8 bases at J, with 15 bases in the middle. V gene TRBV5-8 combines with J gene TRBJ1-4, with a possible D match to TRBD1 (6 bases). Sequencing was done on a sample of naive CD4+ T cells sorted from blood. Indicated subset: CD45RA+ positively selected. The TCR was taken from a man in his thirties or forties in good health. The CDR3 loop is CASSLNGQFREKLFF. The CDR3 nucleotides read TGTGCCAGCAGCTTGAACGGACAGTTCAGGGAAAAACTGTTTTTT.